Reported below is one TCR beta chain. The source of the sample is a study of T cell responses to AZD1222 COVID-19 vaccine. CDR3 length equals 15 residues. Trimming cost V 3 bases and J 5 bases, with 14 bases left between them. Germline CDR1 is LGHNA and CDR2 is YNFKEQ. The repertoire was sequenced with immunoSEQ multiplex PCR; TCRdb's copy has only in-frame clones and lacks some. Here the sample spans more than 95,000 clones, 90% being singletons. The starting material was peripheral blood, obtained on day 0 of AZD1222 vaccination. The J gene is TRBJ1-5, the V gene TRBV4-2; maybe TRBD1 (5 bases). The TCR sequence derives from an adult in good health. CDR3 in amino acids: CASSHEDSMYQPQHF. CDR3 DNA sequence: TGTGCCAGCAGCCATGAAGACAGCATGTATCAGCCCCAGCATTTT.